Detailed here is one TCR beta chain. These data are taken from a study of blood T cell repertoires in COVID-19. As for the study in general: The analysed material was cDNA or gDNA that came from T cells, B-cell-depleted T cells, or PBMCs.

CDR1 SGHAT and CDR2 FQNNGV come from the germline V gene. This CDR3 has 15 amino acids. J gave up 0 bases and V 3 bases, and 5 bases lay outside the gene matches. Per the original methods: From reference gene primer amplification, estimates of nucleated cell counts were derived. Libraries were prepared by immunoSEQ multiplex PCR; TCRdb keeps only in-frame clonotypes and omits some of them. V, J and clone size are those of that table, while D and trimming were read from the DNA. The table includes fewer than 250,000 clones, roughly 87% detected once. Assignment of participants to cohorts was predicated upon participant-reported clinical history.

The TCR was taken from a woman aged 25 to 45 with acute COVID-19. V gene TRBV11-2 combines with J gene TRBJ2-7, with 7 nucleotides matching TRBD1. The sequenced material came from PBMCs or T cells enriched from blood (not recorded which). CDR3 residues: CASSFGQDPSYEQYF. DNA of the CDR3: TGTGCCAGCAGCTTCGGACAGGACCCCTCCTACGAGCAGTACTTC.